This T cell receptor (beta chain) was recovered during a study of cytomegalovirus exposure and HLA in healthy donors. This CDR3 comprises 14 residues. The repertoire was sequenced with immunoSEQ multiplex PCR; TCRdb's copy has only in-frame clones and lacks some. Here the sample spans under 200,000 clones, about 81% being singletons. This TCR was recovered from a woman in her 30s in good health and CMV-seronegative. V is TRBV21-1 and J is TRBJ2-7; the D call TRBD2 from the table was never checked on the DNA. TRBV21-1 is a pseudogene locus. Sequencing was carried out using PBMCs. The CDR3 nucleotides read TGTGCCAGCAGCAACTCTTCGGCGGGCTACGAGCAGTACTTC. Protein product: CASSNSSAGYEQYF.